This TCR beta chain was profiled in a study of breast tumors, draining lymph nodes, adjacent tissues. TCRdb re-called the multiplex PCR reads with MiXCR, one entry per CDR3 protein. The table includes more than 250,000 distinct CDR3 sequences, around 30% detected once. Whole-study results and caveats: The data were judged consistent with most tumor T cells coming from lymph node and expanding in tumor. Luminal-like breast cancer showed significantly higher tumor–nontumor repertoire similarity than basal-like. Tumor TCR diversity was below lymph nodes but above nontumor tissue. Data only fit, rather than demonstrated, lymph node origin of most tumor T cells.

Germline V gene sequence: CDR1 SGHRS, CDR2 YFSETQ. The V end was cut by 0 bases, the J end by 0 bases, with 12 bases between. This CDR3 spans 16 amino acids. The lymph nodes were axillary draining lymph nodes from breast cancer patients. In this sample, this clonotype turned up many times. Its specificity is not known. This chain connects TRBV5-1 to TRBJ1-2; D not certain. The origin of this receptor is a female donor with breast cancer. Some clones in this sample may be carry-over from other donors' samples. Sequenced material: axillary lymph node tissue. In DNA form, the CDR3 reads TGCGCCAGCAGCTTGGGGCCGCTGAGAGCTAACTATGGCTACACCTTC. It translates to CASSLGPLRANYGYTF.